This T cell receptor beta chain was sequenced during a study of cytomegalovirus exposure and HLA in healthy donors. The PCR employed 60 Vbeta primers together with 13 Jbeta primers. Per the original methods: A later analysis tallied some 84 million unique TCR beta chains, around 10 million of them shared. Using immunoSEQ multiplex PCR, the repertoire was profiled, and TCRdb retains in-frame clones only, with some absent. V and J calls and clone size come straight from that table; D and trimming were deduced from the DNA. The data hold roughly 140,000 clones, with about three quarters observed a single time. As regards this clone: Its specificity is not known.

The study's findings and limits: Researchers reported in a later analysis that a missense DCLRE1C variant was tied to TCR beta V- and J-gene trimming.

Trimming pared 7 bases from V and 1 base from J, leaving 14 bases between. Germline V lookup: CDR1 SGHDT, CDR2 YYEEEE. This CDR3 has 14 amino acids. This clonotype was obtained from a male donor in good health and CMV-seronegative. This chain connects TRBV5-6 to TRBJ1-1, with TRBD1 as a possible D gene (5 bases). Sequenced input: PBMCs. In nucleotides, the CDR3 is TGTGCCAGCGGACCCCTGGGGGGGAACACTGAAGCTTTCTTT. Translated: CASGPLGGNTEAFF.